A selection of T cell receptor beta chains follows, all from one sample in a study of T-cell reconstitution after alpha-beta-depleted transplantation in children. Each CDR3 protein is one row after TCRdb ran MiXCR on the PCR reads. Among just over 200,000 distinct CDR3 sequences listed, 7% to 9% were seen once. The material sequenced was PBMCs, mostly from graft donor cells, taken 360 days after TCRalphabeta/CD19-depleted stem cell transplant. The receptors shown here come from a male patient aged 2-10 years who had a stem cell transplant for acute myeloid leukemia, so the T cells may come from the graft donor. The CDR3 runs from the conserved cysteine through the conserved F or W. Fields, in order: J gene, clone size, V gene, D gene, CDR3 length, CDR3 DNA, CDR3 protein. D genes are given only for firm matches. The size field is filled for only some rows; it gives once, few, many or a size class.

TRBJ2-1 many TRBV6-5 TRBD2 15 TGTGCCAGCAGTTACCCAGCGGGAGGAACTAATGAGCAGTTCTTC CASSYPAGGTNEQFF
TRBJ1-5 many TRBV12-3/TRBV12-4 NA 11 TGTGCCAGCAGTTCTCATCAGCCCCAGCATTTT CASSSHQPQHF
TRBJ2-6 few TRBV10-3 NA 18 TGTGCCATCAGTGTCTCGGGTCCCACGGTATCTGGGGCCAACGTCCTGACTTTC CAISVSGPTVSGANVLTF
TRBJ1-2 few TRBV6-5 TRBD1 15 TGTGCCAGCAGTTCAATCCGGGACAGGGGCTATGGCTACACCTTC CASSSIRDRGYGYTF
TRBJ2-3 few TRBV5-1 NA 17 TGCGCCAGCAGCCGCGAGGGGCCCGGGGGTTCCACAGATACGCAGTATTTT CASSREGPGGSTDTQYF
TRBJ2-7 many TRBV12-3/TRBV12-4 NA 13 TGTGCCAGCAGTTTAGACCCACCCTACGAGCAGTACTTC CASSLDPPYEQYF
TRBJ2-2 few TRBV5-1 NA 16 TGCGCCAGCAGCTCGTCCCGGGACCTTGACACCGGGGAGCTGTTTTTT CASSSSRDLDTGELFF
TRBJ1-5 many TRBV28 NA 15 TGTGCCAGCAGTTCTTATTTAGGGGGCAATCAGCCCCAGCATTTT CASSSYLGGNQPQHF
TRBJ2-1 many TRBV25-1 NA 14 TGTGCCAGCAGCGGGACGGGGAACTACAATGAGCAGTTCTTC CASSGTGNYNEQFF
TRBJ2-3 NA TRBV5-1 NA 14 TGCGCCAGCACACCGGAAGGGGGCACAGATACGCAGTATTTT CASTPEGGTDTQYF
TRBJ2-1 NA TRBV20-1 TRBD2 14 TGCAGTGCTAGATTTAGCGGGGGGGCCGGTGAGCAGTTCTTC CSARFSGGAGEQFF
TRBJ2-1 NA TRBV20-1 TRBD1 14 TGCAGTGCTAGAGCCCGGACAGGGACCAATGAGCGGTTCTTC CSARARTGTNERFF
TRBJ2-1 many TRBV12-3/TRBV12-4 NA 12 TGTGCCAGCAGTTTAAGGTTGGGTGAGCAGTTCTTC CASSLRLGEQFF
TRBJ1-1 few TRBV11-2 TRBD1 17 TGTGCCAGCAGCATAGACAGGGGGTCACCTACGAACACTGAAGCTTTCTTT CASSIDRGSPTNTEAFF
TRBJ2-5 many TRBV5-1 NA 14 TGCGCCAGCAGCTTTACAGGGACCCAAGAGACCCAGTACTTC CASSFTGTQETQYF
TRBJ2-3 many TRBV28 TRBD2 14 TGTGCCAGTCAAGTTCCGGGAGGGGTAGATACGCAGTATTTT CASQVPGGVDTQYF
TRBJ2-1 NA TRBV24-1 TRBD2 17 TGTGCCACCAGTGAGACTGGGACTAGCGGGCGGGAAGGGGAGCAGTTCTTC CATSETGTSGREGEQFF